Below, 19 T cell receptor beta chains from the same sample are listed, as sequenced in a study of beta chain features in type 1 diabetes (dated by TCRdb to the late 2010s). Libraries were built with the immunoSEQ multiplex PCR assay. The High Capacity cDNA Reverse Transcription Kit was used to reverse transcribe all of the isolated RNA, meaning that expressed TCRB transcripts were what got sequenced. The clones in this table, taken by TCRdb from immuneACCESS, are in-frame only. Not every clone is retained; where verified, under half of the shortfall comes from an unresolved V gene, and the cause of the rest is unknown. The sample yields tens of thousands of clones; around a third were counted once. The ten largest clones capture about 0.5% of the sample. The sample comprised stem cell memory CD4+ T cells from blood. Taken with the paper, the label for cell subset or site translates to: stem cell-like memory CD4+ T cells. The receptor set was obtained from a woman under 30 in good health.

The chain employs TRBV27 and TRBJ2-6; TRBD1 is a possible D gene (5 bases). This CDR3 has 15 amino acids. V lost 6 bases and J lost 4, with 13 bases in between. Germline V gene data show CDR1 as MNHEY and CDR2 as SMNVEV (reference sequence). CDR3 nucleotides: TGTGCCAGCAGAGATCAGGGCGGCGGGGCCAACGTCCTGACTTTC. Translated, it gives CASRDQGGGANVLTF.

This chain connects TRBV25-1 to TRBJ1-1, with unresolved D. Germline assignment: CDR1 MGHDK and CDR2 SYGVNS. V lost 3 bases and J lost 1, with 15 bases in between. The CDR3 is 16 amino acids. The CDR3 is CASSDSKAGTNTEAFF. The CDR3 DNA reads as TGTGCCAGCAGTGACAGTAAGGCAGGAACGAACACTGAAGCTTTCTTT.

The chain recombines TRBV7-2 with TRBJ2-3; D possibly corresponds to TRBD2 (6 bases). V was cut by 1 base and J by 1 base, with 9 bases left in between. The germline V gene has CDR1 SGHTA and CDR2 FQGNSA. CDR3 length equals 15 residues. The CDR3 is CASSLDGGGTDTQYF. The DNA for the CDR3 is TGTGCCAGCAGCTTAGACGGCGGGGGCACAGATACGCAGTATTTT.

This clone was observed a few times. The chain links TRBV13 to TRBJ2-5; tentatively, D is TRBD1 (5 bases). Trimming cost V 4 bases and J 2 bases, with 14 bases left between them. The CDR3 spans 15 residues. Germline CDR1 reads PRHDT; CDR2 reads FYEKMQ (reference sequence). The DNA for the CDR3 is TGTGCCAGCAGCTCCCCTTGGGCAGGGCAAGAGACCCAGTACTTC. Its protein is CASSSPWAGQETQYF.

This clone was detected only a few times. The genes are TRBV6-1 and TRBJ1-5; TRBD1 is a possible D gene (6 bases). The germline gives CDR1 MNHNS, CDR2 SASEGT. Trimming left V 8 bases short and J 0 bases short, with 14 bases between. CDR3 size: 15 residues. CDR3 amino acids: CASCHGTNSNQPQHF. Here the CDR3 DNA reads TGTGCCAGCTGCCACGGGACAAATAGCAATCAGCCCCAGCATTTT.

The CDR3 DNA follows: TGTGCCTGGAATCGGGTCGGAAACACCATATATTTT. It yields the protein CAWNRVGNTIYF. The V and J genes are TRBV30 and TRBJ1-3, with D uncertain. The CDR3 spans 12 residues. The ends were cut back, 4 bases at V and 4 bases at J, with 8 bases in the middle. Per the germline V gene, CDR1 is GTSNPN and CDR2 is SVGIG (reference sequence).

This clone has only one observation. The chain recombines TRBV7-8 with TRBJ2-2; 7 nucleotides line up with TRBD2. Per germline, CDR1 SGHVS and CDR2 FQNEAQ. V dropped 5 bases and J dropped 7; count of bases not matched to a gene: 10. CDR3 length: 15 amino acids. CDR3 in DNA: TGTGCCAGCAGCCAATTAAGCGGGAAGGTCGGGGAGCTGTTTTTT. The encoded protein is CASSQLSGKVGELFF.

The chain uses TRBV7-9 and TRBJ1-1, with 7 bases lining up with TRBD1. The germline V gene encodes CDR1 SEHNR and CDR2 FQNEAQ (reference sequence). The CDR3 loop spans 13 amino acids. V lost 5 bases and J lost 4; bases outside the gene matches: 4. CDR3 nucleotide sequence: TGTGCCAGCAGCCTACAGGGGAGCACTGAAGCTTTCTTT. This translates into CASSLQGSTEAFF.

In this sample, this clone turned up a few times. The gene calls are TRBV5-1 and TRBJ1-4, with 7 bases lining up with TRBD1. CDR1 and CDR2 (germline): SGHRS, YFSETQ. This CDR3 spans 16 amino acids. J lost 8 bases, V lost 4 bases, and 14 bases had no gene match. The DNA of the CDR3 is TGCGCCAGCAGCCAGGGCGTTCAGGGGGGAAGCGAAAAACTGTTTTTT. Translation gives CASSQGVQGGSEKLFF.

The J gene is TRBJ2-5, the V gene TRBV7-2; TRBD1 matches at 7 bases. The CDR3 length is 16 residues. Looked up from germline, CDR1 is SGHTA and CDR2 is FQGNSA. The V and J ends lost 1 base and 2 bases, in that order; junction bases with no gene match: 7. The CDR3 reads CASSLGDRVKQETQYF. The CDR3 nucleotides read TGTGCCAGCAGCTTAGGAGACAGGGTAAAACAAGAGACCCAGTACTTC.

This clone was counted only a few times. The V and J genes are TRBV7-6 and TRBJ2-3, with TRBD2 identical over 14 bases. The germline gives CDR1 SGHVS, CDR2 FNYEAQ. Trimming removed 5 bases from V and 5 bases from J; junction bases left unmatched: 9. The CDR3 has 17 amino acids. The CDR3 protein is CASSHKLTSGGGDTQYF. DNA of the CDR3: TGTGCCAGCAGCCATAAACTGACTAGCGGGGGGGGAGATACGCAGTATTTT.

This clone was observed a few times. The chain employs TRBV4-2 and TRBJ2-5; TRBD2 agrees at 12 bases. CDR1 is LGHNA and CDR2 is YNFKEQ in the germline V gene. The CDR3 loop spans 16 amino acids. The ends lost 1 base at V and 5 bases at J; junction bases unmatched: 5. The CDR3 DNA follows: TGTGCCAGCAGCCAAGTGACTAGCGGGGGTAGGGAGACCCAGTACTTC. This sequence encodes CASSQVTSGGRETQYF.

The chain recombines TRBV2 with TRBJ2-5; D is uncertain. V dropped 6 bases and J dropped 1 base, with 6 bases sitting between them. Germline V lookup: CDR1 SNHLY, CDR2 FYNNEI. This CDR3 is built from 12 residues. For the CDR3, the DNA is TGTGCCAGCAGACTGGTCCAAGAGACCCAGTACTTC. Translated, it gives CASRLVQETQYF. The full variable domain, in which reference TRBV2 and TRBJ2-5 provide the parts outside the CDR3, is EPEVTQTPSHQVTQMGQEVILRCVPISNHLYFYWYRQILGQKVEFLVSFYNNEISEKSEIFDDQFSVERPDGSNFTLKIRSTKLEDSAMYFCASRLVQETQYFGPGTRLLVL.

This clone showed up just a few times. This sequence joins TRBV7-6 and TRBJ1-1; 7 bases line up with TRBD1. CDR3 length equals 15 residues. V dropped 5 bases and J dropped 0; count of bases not matched to a gene: 6. Germline CDR1 SGHVS, CDR2 FNYEAQ. CDR3 nucleotides: TGTGCCAGCAGCCCCAGGGGGGACTTGAACACTGAAGCTTTCTTT. This encodes CASSPRGDLNTEAFF.

This chain connects TRBV7-2 to TRBJ1-1; no reliable D call. Trimming stripped 5 bases from V and 4 bases from J, with 11 bases between. CDR1 SGHTA and CDR2 FQGNSA come from the germline V gene. The CDR3 length is 13 residues. CDR3: CASSTRVGTEAFF. The CDR3 DNA follows: TGTGCCAGCAGCACCCGGGTGGGCACTGAAGCTTTCTTT.

The chain recombines TRBV25-1 with TRBJ2-3; TRBD1 agrees at 7 bases. The CDR3 consists of 14 residues. From germline, CDR1 is MGHDK and CDR2 SYGVNS. Losses at the gene ends were 3 bases for V and 3 bases for J; bases not matched to a gene: 3. CDR3 nucleotide sequence: TGTGCCAGCAGTGAGGCAGGGGGAACAGATACGCAGTATTTT. It encodes CASSEAGGTDTQYF.

V usage is TRBV2 and J usage is TRBJ2-7; 7 positions match TRBD2. V gave up 6 bases and J gave up 0 bases; unmatched junction bases: 5. The CDR3 extends over 14 amino acids. The germline V gene has CDR1 SNHLY and CDR2 FYNNEI. The CDR3 reads CASRALANSYEQYF. CDR3 sequence (DNA): TGTGCCAGCAGAGCACTAGCGAACTCCTACGAGCAGTACTTC. The variable domain in full, with the rest retrieved from reference TRBV2 and TRBJ2-7, is EPEVTQTPSHQVTQMGQEVILRCVPISNHLYFYWYRQILGQKVEFLVSFYNNEISEKSEIFDDQFSVERPDGSNFTLKIRSTKLEDSAMYFCASRALANSYEQYFGPGTRLTVT.

The chain employs TRBV5-1 and TRBJ2-5; possible D gene TRBD2, 6 bases. Trimming took 6 bases from V and 5 from J, leaving 14 bases between them. This CDR3 spans 13 amino acids. CDR1 and CDR2 (germline): SGHRS, YFSETQ. CDR3 sequence (DNA): TGCGCCAGCACCGTCACGGAGGGGGAGACCCAGTACTTC. Translated: CASTVTEGETQYF.

This clone was detected only a few times. The V call is TRBV27, the J call TRBJ2-1; tentatively, D is TRBD2 (7 bases). This CDR3 spans 19 amino acids. Germline V CDR1 and CDR2: MNHEY, SMNVEV (reference sequence). The V gene lost 1 base and the J gene lost 1 base, with 20 bases spanning the gap. CDR3 amino acids: CASSLLRRGGTASYNEQFF. The DNA of the CDR3 is TGTGCCAGCAGTTTATTACGGAGGGGGGGGACGGCGTCCTACAATGAGCAGTTCTTC.